This T cell receptor (beta chain) was captured by sequencing in a study of cytomegalovirus exposure and HLA in healthy donors. Primers for the PCR totalled 60 Vbeta and 13 Jbeta. Authors' methods: About 80 million unique TCR beta chains, roughly 11 million of them shared, were counted by a later analysis. Sequencing used immunoSEQ multiplex PCR; TCRdb keeps in-frame clones, though not all of them. That table is the source of V, J and clone size, and D and trimming were worked out from the DNA. This sample carries about 190,000 clones, about 81% of them seen once, and the ten largest clones take roughly 0.73%. Trimming shortened V by 8 bases and J by 3 bases, and 10 bases separated the two germline ends. The CDR3 is 12 amino acids. CDR1 and CDR2 from the germline V gene are PRHDT and FYEKMQ (reference sequence). As for this clone: Its antigen is as yet unknown. Other DNA sequences in the sample encode the same CDR3.

General observations from the study: Later genetic work tied a missense DCLRE1C variant to beta-chain V and J trimming. Sequencing probably produced one cluster of sequence variants that were highly shared. Common viral pathogens were later found to be apparently linked to several of the most significant clusters.

The genes are TRBV13 and TRBJ1-1; D is unresolved. The clonotype originates from a woman under 30 in good health and CMV-seronegative. The material sequenced was PBMCs. CDR3: CASELVDTEAFF. In DNA, the CDR3 is TGTGCCAGCGAATTAGTAGACACTGAAGCTTTCTTT.